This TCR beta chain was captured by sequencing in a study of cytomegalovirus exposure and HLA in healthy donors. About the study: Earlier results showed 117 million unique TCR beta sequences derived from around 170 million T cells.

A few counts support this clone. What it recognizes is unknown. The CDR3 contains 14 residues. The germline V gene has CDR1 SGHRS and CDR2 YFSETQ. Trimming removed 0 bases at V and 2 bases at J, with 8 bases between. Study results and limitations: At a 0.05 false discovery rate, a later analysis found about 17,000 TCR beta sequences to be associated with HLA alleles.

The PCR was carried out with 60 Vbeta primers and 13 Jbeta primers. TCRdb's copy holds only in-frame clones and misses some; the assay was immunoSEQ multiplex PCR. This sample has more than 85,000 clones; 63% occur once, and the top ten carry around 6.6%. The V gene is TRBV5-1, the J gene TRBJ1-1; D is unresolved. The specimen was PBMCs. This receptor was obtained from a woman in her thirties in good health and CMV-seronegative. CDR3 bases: TGCGCCAGCAGCTTGGGCGCCCTAAACACTGAAGCTTTCTTT. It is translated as CASSLGALNTEAFF.